This T cell receptor (beta chain) was recovered during a study of cytomegalovirus exposure and HLA in healthy donors. Regarding the study as a whole: Analysis performed later showed TCR beta chains linked to HLA being more clonally expanded than equally common others. As immune exposure information, only CMV serostatus was available.

The CDR3 loop spans 16 amino acids. The junction had 2 bases not matched to a gene; V was cut back by 3 bases and J by 3 bases. The V gene's germline CDR1 is SGHTA and CDR2 FQGTGA. Primers included in the PCR were 60 Vbeta and 13 Jbeta primers. The protocol was immunoSEQ multiplex PCR, while the TCRdb copy is restricted to in-frame clones and leaves out a portion. Here the sample spans roughly 200,000 clones, about 84% being singletons. Concerning this clone: Its antigen is still unknown.

Material for sequencing was PBMCs. The chain links TRBV7-3 to TRBJ2-2; the match to TRBD2 covers 12 bases. The sequence was obtained from a woman in her twenties or thirties in good health and CMV-seropositive. The CDR3: CASSLTSGGDTGELFF. CDR3 bases: TGTGCCAGCAGCTTGACTAGCGGGGGCGACACCGGGGAGCTGTTTTTT.